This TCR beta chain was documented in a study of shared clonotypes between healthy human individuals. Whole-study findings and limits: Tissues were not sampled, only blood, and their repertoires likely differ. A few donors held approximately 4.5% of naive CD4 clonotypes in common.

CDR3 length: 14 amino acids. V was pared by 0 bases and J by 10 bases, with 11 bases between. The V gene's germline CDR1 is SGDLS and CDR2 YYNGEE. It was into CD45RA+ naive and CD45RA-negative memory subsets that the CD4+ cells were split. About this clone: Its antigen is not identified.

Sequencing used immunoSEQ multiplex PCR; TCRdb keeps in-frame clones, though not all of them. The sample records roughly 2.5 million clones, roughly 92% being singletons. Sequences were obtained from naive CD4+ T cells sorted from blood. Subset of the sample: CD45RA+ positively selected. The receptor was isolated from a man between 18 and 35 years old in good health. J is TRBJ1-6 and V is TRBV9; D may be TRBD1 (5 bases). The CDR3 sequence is CASSVATQGSPLHF. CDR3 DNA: TGTGCCAGCAGCGTAGCTACGCAGGGCTCACCCCTCCACTTT.